This T cell receptor (beta chain) was captured by sequencing in a study of Graves' ophthalmopathy and Graves' hyperthyroidism. Points from the study as a whole: Blood also carried most expanded thyroid clonotypes exceeding 0.001 frequency.

CDR1 KGHSH and CDR2 LQKENI come from the germline V gene. Between the trimmed V and J ends, which lost 3 bases and 6 bases, there was a span of 12 bases. The CDR3 is 14 amino acids. From RNA, the CDR3 regions of TCR beta chains were amplified and sequenced. The library came from an HTBI-primed first-round RT-PCR and a second-round multiplex PCR. TCRdb called the multiplex PCR reads again in MiXCR, with one record for every CDR3 protein. The table has 300,000 or so distinct CDR3 sequences, 17% seen once. Fresh peripheral blood (around 9.7 ml) yielded the PBMCs. This clonotype appeared many times. Antigen unknown.

The sequence came from an adult man with Graves' ophthalmopathy. Sequencing was performed on peripheral blood. The gene calls are TRBV18 and TRBJ2-4; D uncertain. The CDR3 region has the DNA TGTGCCAGCTCACCCCCGCCTCTGAGAAACATTCAGTACTTC. Encoded protein: CASSPPPLRNIQYF.